This T cell receptor beta chain was observed in a study of blood T cell repertoires in COVID-19. Study context: Material from acute and convalescent COVID-19 was sourced from the United States, Italy and Spain.

The method was immunoSEQ multiplex PCR; TCRdb's version includes in-frame clones alone and lacks a portion of them. The sample has around 19,000 clones, around 90% seen once. The specimen was peripheral blood. The TCR originated in a man between 70 and 80 years old with active COVID-19.

CDR3 nucleotides: TGTGCCAGCAGCCCGCTTTATACGGGATACGACTATGGCTACACCTTC. Translation gives CASSPLYTGYDYGYTF. The chain has TRBV5-6 and TRBJ1-2; no clear D. The V gene's germline CDR1 is SGHDT and CDR2 YYEEEE. V gave up 4 bases and J gave up 3 bases, with 19 bases separating them. The CDR3 contains 16 residues.